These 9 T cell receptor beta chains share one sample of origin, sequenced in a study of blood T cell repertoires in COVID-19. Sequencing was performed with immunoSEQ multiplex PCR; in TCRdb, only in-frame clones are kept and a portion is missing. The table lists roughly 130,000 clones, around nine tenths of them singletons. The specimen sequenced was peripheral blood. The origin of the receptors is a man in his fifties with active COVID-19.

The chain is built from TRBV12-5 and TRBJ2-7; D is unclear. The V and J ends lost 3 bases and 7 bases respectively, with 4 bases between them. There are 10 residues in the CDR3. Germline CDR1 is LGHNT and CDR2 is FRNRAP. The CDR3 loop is CASGFPEQYF. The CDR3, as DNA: TGTGCTAGTGGTTTTCCAGAGCAGTACTTC.

This CDR3 is CASSLGRNGETQYF. CDR3 sequence (DNA): TGTGCCAGCAGCCTCGGGAGGAACGGGGAGACCCAGTACTTC. The chain joins TRBV13 to TRBJ2-5, with 7 bases fitting TRBD2. The CDR3 runs to 14 residues. J lost 5 bases, V lost 5 bases, and 8 bases had no gene match. CDR1 and CDR2 (germline): PRHDT, FYEKMQ (reference sequence). Drawing the rest from reference TRBV13 and TRBJ2-5, the complete variable domain is AAGVIQSPRHLIKEKRETATLKCYPIPRHDTVYWYQQGPGQDPQFLISFYEKMQSDKGSIPDRFSAQQFSDYHSELNMSSLELGDSALYFCASSLGRNGETQYFGPGTRLLVL.

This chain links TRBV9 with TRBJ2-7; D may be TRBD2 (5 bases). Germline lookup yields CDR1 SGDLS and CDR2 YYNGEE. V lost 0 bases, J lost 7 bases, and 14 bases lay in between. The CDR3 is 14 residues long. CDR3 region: CASSVVGNSGEQYF. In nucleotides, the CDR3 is TGTGCCAGCAGCGTAGTGGGGAACTCGGGGGAGCAGTACTTC.

The CDR3 reads CASSQGLAGDSYEQYF. For the CDR3, the DNA is TGTGCCAGCAGCCAAGGTCTAGCGGGGGACTCCTACGAGCAGTACTTC. V is TRBV3-1 (or the pseudogene TRBV3-2) and J is TRBJ2-7, with 10 bases lining up with TRBD2. Germline-derived CDR1 and CDR2 are LGHDT and YNNKEL (reference sequence). V lost 1 base and J lost 0; bases outside the gene matches: 3. The length of the CDR3 is 16 residues.

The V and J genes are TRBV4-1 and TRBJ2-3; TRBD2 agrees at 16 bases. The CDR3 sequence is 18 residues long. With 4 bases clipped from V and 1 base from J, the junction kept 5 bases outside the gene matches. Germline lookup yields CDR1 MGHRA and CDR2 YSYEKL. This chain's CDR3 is CASSPGTSGGAGTDTQYF. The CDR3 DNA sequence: TGCGCCAGCAGCCCCGGGACTAGCGGGGGGGCCGGCACAGATACGCAGTATTTT.

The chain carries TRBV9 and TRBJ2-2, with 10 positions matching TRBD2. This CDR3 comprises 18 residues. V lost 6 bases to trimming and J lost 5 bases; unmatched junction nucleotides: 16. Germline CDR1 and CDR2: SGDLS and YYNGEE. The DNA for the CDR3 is TGTGCCAGCACCGTCAACCTAGCGGGAGTAATCGGTACCGGGGAGCTGTTTTTT. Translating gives CASTVNLAGVIGTGELFF. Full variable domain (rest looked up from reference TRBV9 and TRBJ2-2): DSGVTQTPKHLITATGQRVTLRCSPRSGDLSVYWYQQSLDQGLQFLIQYYNGEERAKGNILERFSAQQFPDLHSELNLSSLELGDSALYFCASTVNLAGVIGTGELFFGEGSRLTVL.

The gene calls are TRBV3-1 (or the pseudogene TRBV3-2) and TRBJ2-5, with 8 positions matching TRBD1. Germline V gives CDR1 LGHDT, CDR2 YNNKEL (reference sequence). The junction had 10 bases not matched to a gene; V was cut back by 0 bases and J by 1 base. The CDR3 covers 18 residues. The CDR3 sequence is CASSQDYPGRGRQETQYF. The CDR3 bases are TGTGCCAGCAGCCAAGATTACCCCGGCAGGGGGCGCCAAGAGACCCAGTACTTC.

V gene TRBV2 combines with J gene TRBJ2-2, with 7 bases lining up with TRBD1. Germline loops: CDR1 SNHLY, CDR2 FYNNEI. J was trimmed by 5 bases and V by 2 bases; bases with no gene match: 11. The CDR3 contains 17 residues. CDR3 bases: TGTGCCAGCAGTGAATCCCTATTGACAGGGAGAACCGGGGAGCTGTTTTTT. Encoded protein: CASSESLLTGRTGELFF.

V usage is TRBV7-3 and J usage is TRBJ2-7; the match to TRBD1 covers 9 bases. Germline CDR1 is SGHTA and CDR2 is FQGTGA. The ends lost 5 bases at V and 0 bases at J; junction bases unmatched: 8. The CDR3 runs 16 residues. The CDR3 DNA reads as TGTGCCAGCAGCAACCACAGGGGGCTTATCTCCTACGAGCAGTACTTC. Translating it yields CASSNHRGLISYEQYF.